This T cell receptor (beta chain) emerged from a study of cytomegalovirus exposure and HLA in healthy donors. Findings and caveats of the study: Most observed TCR sequences were rare, whereas some public TCRs were detected in many donors. A later look showed TCR association rates differing by HLA locus, highest for DRB1 and lowest for HLA-C. 164 TCR beta chains were listed as cytomegalovirus-associated. Diagnosis of cytomegalovirus status made by the classifier reportedly showed high specificity and sensitivity.

This clone was detected only a few times. The target antigen is unknown. This PCR relied on a set of 60 Vbeta primers and 13 Jbeta primers. This table comes from immunoSEQ multiplex PCR, and its TCRdb copy is limited to in-frame clones, with some not included. The table lists approximately 81,000 clones, approximately 74% of them singletons. The germline CDR1 and CDR2 sequences are MGHRA and YSYEKL. CDR3 length: 16 amino acids. Trimming at V came to 0 bases and at J to 6 bases, leaving 4 bases not matched to a gene. Source material: PBMCs. The TCR sequence derives from a woman aged 50 to 60 in good health and CMV-seropositive. The rearrangement links TRBV4-1 to TRBJ2-1; 11 nucleotides line up with TRBD2. The CDR3 bases are TGCGCCAGCAGCCAAGAGTCTAGCGGGAGGTTCAATGAGCAGTTCTTC. It specifies CASSQESSGRFNEQFF.